The clone carrying this T cell receptor (beta chain) was observed at least ten times. The antigen is unknown. The CDR3 is 15 residues long. The germline V gene has CDR1 SGHTA and CDR2 FQGNSA. The ends were cut back, 4 bases at V and 4 bases at J, with 16 bases in the middle. This specimen comes from a study of T cells in Graves' hyperthyroidism and ophthalmopathy. Overall study context: Peripheral blood collection took place at initial diagnosis, before any treatment.

It was RNA transcripts that yielded the amplified TCR beta CDR3 regions. The primer set for the first-round RT-PCR of the TCR CDR3 was HTBI. One entry per CDR3 protein results from TCRdb running MiXCR on the multiplex PCR reads. The sample lists approximately 630,000 distinct CDR3 sequences, 15% to 20% seen once, with about 3.8% in the top ten. Study-wide results and caveats: The blood repertoire included most of the expanded thyroid clonotypes above 0.001.

This receptor was taken from a woman between 25 and 40 years old with Graves' hyperthyroidism. The J gene is TRBJ2-5, the V gene TRBV7-2; D unresolved. Sequencing was carried out using blood. The CDR3 nucleotides read TGTGCCAGCAGCTCTCGGGCCGCCGAGCGAGAGACCCAGTACTTC. It translates to CASSSRAAERETQYF.